This paragraph reports one T cell receptor beta chain. The assay was immunoSEQ multiplex PCR, and TCRdb's table has in-frame clones only and misses some. In the table there are 60,000 to 90,000 clones, roughly 84% of which are singletons. The sample originates from a study of blood T cell repertoires in COVID-19. V dropped 5 bases and J dropped 5; count of bases not matched to a gene: 5. CDR3 length: 13 amino acids. Per germline, CDR1 SGHNT and CDR2 YYREEE (reference sequence). The chain carries TRBV5-4 and TRBJ1-1, with 8 bases aligning to TRBD1. This clonotype originated in a man aged 60-69 years with COVID-19, enrolled during active disease. Sequencing used peripheral blood. The CDR3 is CASRTDRGTEAFF. CDR3 in DNA: TGTGCCAGCAGGACTGACAGGGGAACTGAAGCTTTCTTT. Looking up the rest from reference TRBV5-4 and TRBJ1-1 gives the full variable domain: ETGVTQSPTHLIKTRGQQVTLRCSSQSGHNTVSWYQQALGQGPQFIFQYYREEENGRGNFPPRFSGLQFPNYSSELNVNALELDDSALYLCASRTDRGTEAFFGQGTRLTVV.